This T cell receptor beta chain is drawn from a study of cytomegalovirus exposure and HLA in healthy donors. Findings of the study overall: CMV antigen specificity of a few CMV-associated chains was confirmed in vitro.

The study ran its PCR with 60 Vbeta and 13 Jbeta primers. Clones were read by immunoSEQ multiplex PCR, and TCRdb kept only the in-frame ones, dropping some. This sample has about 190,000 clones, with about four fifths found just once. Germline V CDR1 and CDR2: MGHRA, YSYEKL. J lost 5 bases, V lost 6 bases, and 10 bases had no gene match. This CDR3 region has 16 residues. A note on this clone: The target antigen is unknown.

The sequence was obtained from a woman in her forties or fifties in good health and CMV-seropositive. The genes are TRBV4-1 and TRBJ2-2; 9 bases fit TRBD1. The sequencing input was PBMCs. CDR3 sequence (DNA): TGCGCCAGCAGGGGCCCGGGACAGGGAAGGACCGGGGAGCTGTTTTTT. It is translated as CASRGPGQGRTGELFF.